Below are 11 T cell receptor beta chains sequenced from a single sample in a study of CD8+ T cells in alopecia areata. Treatment meaning: oral pan-JAK inhibitor, 5-10 mg twice daily. Those with alopecia areata gave lesional scalp punch biopsies and peripheral blood. TCR sequencing used cDNA made by reverse transcription of extracted RNA. The assay was immunoSEQ multiplex PCR, and TCRdb's table has in-frame clones only and misses some. Here the sample spans 4,000 to 5,500 clones, approximately 89% being singletons. The material sequenced was skin, taken at week 4, from a patient treated with tofacitinib. The receptors originated from a human donor with alopecia areata.

The rearrangement uses TRBV9 and TRBJ2-3; D is perhaps TRBD1 or TRBD2 (5 bases each). CDR3 length: 14 amino acids. Trimming removed 2 bases from V and 6 bases from J, with 13 bases in between. Germline V gene lookup returns CDR1 SGDLS and CDR2 YYNGEE. The CDR3 is CASSVRGDFDTQYF. The DNA for the CDR3 is TGTGCCAGCAGCGTCCGAGGGGATTTTGATACGCAGTATTTT. The full variable domain, completed using reference TRBV9 and TRBJ2-3, is DSGVTQTPKHLITATGQRVTLRCSPRSGDLSVYWYQQSLDQGLQFLIQYYNGEERAKGNILERFSAQQFPDLHSELNLSSLELGDSALYFCASSVRGDFDTQYFGPGTRLTVL.

This rearrangement joins TRBV30 to TRBJ2-3; D unresolved. The CDR3 spans 12 residues. From germline, CDR1 is GTSNPN and CDR2 SVGIG (reference sequence). Trimming removed 0 bases from V and 5 bases from J, with 6 bases in between. In DNA form, the CDR3 reads TGTGCCTGGAGTGTTCGGAGAGATACGCAGTATTTT. Its protein is CAWSVRRDTQYF. Using reference TRBV30 and TRBJ2-3 for the parts outside the CDR3, the full variable domain is SQTIHQWPATLVQPVGSPLSLECTVEGTSNPNLYWYRQAAGRGLQLLFYSVGIGQISSEVPQNLSASRPQDRQFILSSKKLLLSDSGFYLCAWSVRRDTQYFGPGTRLTVL.

V is TRBV29-1 and J is TRBJ2-6; D perhaps matches TRBD1 (6 bases). In germline, CDR1 is SQVTM, CDR2 ANQGSEA. The CDR3 is made up of 16 amino acids. Trimming cost V 6 bases and J 2 bases, with 17 bases left between them. This CDR3 is CSVVITGKAGANVLTF. The CDR3 nucleotides read TGCAGCGTCGTCATCACAGGGAAGGCTGGGGCCAACGTCCTGACTTTC.

The chain uses TRBV18 and TRBJ1-5, with a possible D match to TRBD1 (5 bases). The CDR3 extends over 15 amino acids. V was trimmed by 1 base and J by 2 bases, leaving 9 bases between them. Germline assignment: CDR1 KGHSH and CDR2 LQKENI. The CDR3 region is CASSPQGNGNQPQHF. The CDR3 nucleotides read TGTGCCAGCTCACCACAGGGGAATGGCAATCAGCCCCAGCATTTT. The full variable domain, completed using reference TRBV18 and TRBJ1-5, is NAGVMQNPRHLVRRRGQEARLRCSPMKGHSHVYWYRQLPEEGLKFMVYLQKENIIDESGMPKERFSAEFPKEGPSILRIQQVVRGDSAAYFCASSPQGNGNQPQHFGDGTRLSIL.

The chain has TRBV7-7 and TRBJ2-5, with 9 nucleotides matching TRBD2. Trimming removed 6 bases from V and 1 base from J; junction bases left unmatched: 6. The CDR3 consists of 15 residues. Germline V gene sequence: CDR1 SSHAT, CDR2 FNYEAQ (reference sequence). CDR3 nucleotide sequence: TGTGCCAGCAGTCGGAGCGGGGGGTTCCAAGAGACCCAGTACTTC. This sequence encodes CASSRSGGFQETQYF.

The chain recombines TRBV7-6 with TRBJ2-5, with D unresolved. Germline assignment: CDR1 SGHVS and CDR2 FNYEAQ. V was shortened by 2 bases and J by 2 bases, with 3 bases between the two germline ends. This CDR3 is built from 12 residues. The CDR3 is CASSLYQETQYF. CDR3 nucleotide sequence: TGTGCCAGCAGCTTATATCAAGAGACCCAGTACTTC.

The genes are TRBV6-5 and TRBJ1-2; 9 nucleotides agree with TRBD1. Germline V gene data show CDR1 as MNHEY and CDR2 as SVGAGI. The V and J ends lost 8 bases and 7 bases, in that order; junction bases with no gene match: 11. The CDR3 covers 14 residues. The CDR3 loop reads CASGEDRGNFGYTF. In DNA, the CDR3 is TGTGCCAGCGGGGAGGACAGGGGAAATTTTGGCTACACCTTC.

The chain carries TRBV2 and TRBJ2-2, with 9 bases matching TRBD1. The CDR3 is 16 amino acids. Trimming removed 6 bases from V and 6 bases from J; junction bases left unmatched: 11. Germline values: CDR1 SNHLY, CDR2 FYNNEI. CDR3 nucleotide sequence: TGTGCCAGCAGCTCGTTACCGGGACAGGGATCCGGGGAGCTGTTTTTT. The encoded protein is CASSSLPGQGSGELFF.

The rearrangement uses TRBV4-1 and TRBJ2-7; D is undetermined. Trimming removed 0 bases from V and 3 bases from J, with 12 bases in between. The CDR3 has 15 amino acids. In germline, CDR1 is MGHRA, CDR2 YSYEKL. The CDR3 bases are TGCGCCAGCAGCCAAGAATCGCTCGCCAGCTACGAGCAGTACTTC. Residues: CASSQESLASYEQYF.

The chain is built from TRBV7-9 and TRBJ2-6; D remains unclear. The CDR3 is 13 amino acids. The V end was cut by 3 bases, the J end by 0 bases, with 0 bases between. The germline CDR1 and CDR2 sequences are SEHNR and FQNEAQ (reference sequence). The CDR3 DNA is TGTGCCAGCAGCTTCTCTGGGGCCAACGTCCTGACTTTC. Translation gives CASSFSGANVLTF.

This chain joins TRBV27 and TRBJ2-3; the match to TRBD2 covers 10 bases. V dropped 7 bases and J dropped 2; count of bases not matched to a gene: 6. The germline CDR1 and CDR2 sequences are MNHEY and SMNVEV (reference sequence). The CDR3 runs 15 residues. In nucleotides, the CDR3 is TGTGCCAGCATGGTAGCGGGGGGTCCCACAGATACGCAGTATTTT. Translated: CASMVAGGPTDTQYF.